Shown below are 26 T cell receptor beta chains from a single sample sequenced in a study of graft-versus-host responses after intestinal transplantation. Repertoires were generated with immunoSEQ multiplex PCR, while TCRdb's copy carries only in-frame clones and drops some. The sample lists almost 70,000 clones; 92% were seen once. Specimen: bone marrow, collected nearly 750 days after intestinal transplantation. These receptors all come from a human patient who received an intestinal transplant, so some T cells may come from the graft donor.

The gene calls are TRBV6-5 and TRBJ2-1, with TRBD2 as a possible D gene (5 bases). The germline V and J ends were trimmed by 4 bases and 3 bases, with 10 bases remaining between them. This CDR3 spans 14 amino acids. Germline CDR1 reads MNHEY; CDR2 reads SVGAGI. Written as DNA, the CDR3 is TGTGCCAGCAGTTTTACGGGGATCTACAATGAGCAGTTCTTC. Protein: CASSFTGIYNEQFF.

The rearrangement uses TRBV4-1 and TRBJ2-7; 12 nucleotides line up with TRBD2. This CDR3 has 16 residues. V gave up 0 bases and J gave up 4 bases; unmatched junction bases: 4. Germline CDR1 MGHRA, CDR2 YSYEKL. The CDR3 sequence is CASSQEKLAGGYEQYF. The CDR3 DNA reads as TGCGCCAGCAGCCAAGAAAAACTAGCGGGAGGTTACGAGCAGTACTTC.

The rearrangement links TRBV10-1 to TRBJ2-7; the match to TRBD2 covers 9 bases. Germline V gene lookup returns CDR1 WNHNN and CDR2 SYGVQD (reference sequence). V was pared by 2 bases and J by 0 bases, with 8 bases of the junction left unmatched. The CDR3 has 17 amino acids. CDR3 protein: CASSEGIAGAPSYEQYF. The CDR3 DNA sequence: TGCGCCAGCAGTGAGGGTATAGCGGGAGCTCCCTCCTACGAGCAGTACTTC.

The chain joins TRBV5-1 to TRBJ2-6, with a weak D call TRBD2 (6 bases). The germline V gene has CDR1 SGHRS and CDR2 YFSETQ. The CDR3 loop spans 17 amino acids. V shed 0 bases and J shed 0 bases, with 10 bases lying between them. The CDR3: CASSLAGDPSGANVLTF. The CDR3, as DNA: TGCGCCAGCAGCTTGGCGGGGGACCCCTCTGGGGCCAACGTCCTGACTTTC.

The chain recombines TRBV5-1 with TRBJ1-1; 7 bases line up with TRBD1. This CDR3 region has 14 residues. The V segment lost 5 bases and the J segment 1 base; nucleotides outside the gene matches: 5. Germline CDR1 is SGHRS and CDR2 is YFSETQ. The CDR3 DNA reads TGCGCCAGCAGGCCGGGACAGACGAACACTGAAGCTTTCTTT. The encoded protein is CASRPGQTNTEAFF. The variable domain in full, completed from reference TRBV5-1 and TRBJ1-1, reads KAGVTQTPRYLIKTRGQQVTLSCSPISGHRSVSWYQQTPGQGLQFLFEYFSETQRNKGNFPGRFSGRQFSNSRSEMNVSTLELGDSALYLCASRPGQTNTEAFFGQGTRLTVV.

This clone was seen only once. The chain couples TRBV6-1 to TRBJ1-1; 8 bases map to TRBD1. The CDR3 spans 14 residues. CDR1 is MNHNS and CDR2 is SASEGT in the germline V gene. V shed 7 bases and J 1 base; nucleotides not matched to a gene: 5. The DNA of the CDR3 is TGTGCCAGCACCCGACAGGGGAGGAACACTGAAGCTTTCTTT. Amino acids: CASTRQGRNTEAFF.

V and J are TRBV6-5 and TRBJ1-2, with a weak D call TRBD1 (6 bases). CDR3 length equals 14 residues. The V end was cut by 4 bases, the J end by 6 bases, with 15 bases between. Germline CDR1 MNHEY, CDR2 SVGAGI. CDR3 sequence: CASSSMDRPDGYTF. The CDR3 bases are TGTGCCAGCAGTTCCATGGACAGACCGGATGGCTACACCTTC.

The V and J genes are TRBV5-1 and TRBJ1-1; 8 nucleotides match TRBD1. The CDR3 length is 15 residues. Germline V gives CDR1 SGHRS, CDR2 YFSETQ. Trimming took 2 bases from V and 1 from J; bases not matched to a gene: 4. The CDR3 DNA reads TGCGCCAGCAGCTTAGCGGACAGGGAGAACACTGAAGCTTTCTTT. Its translation: CASSLADRENTEAFF.

V and J are TRBV5-6 and TRBJ2-7, with TRBD2 as a possible D gene (6 bases). The V gene's germline CDR1 is SGHDT and CDR2 YYEEEE. V was cut by 6 bases and J by 3 bases, with 16 bases left in between. The CDR3 extends over 14 amino acids. CDR3 region: CASILSGRNYEQYF. CDR3 nucleotides: TGTGCCAGCATCCTATCCGGGAGAAACTACGAGCAGTACTTC.

The chain links TRBV29-1 to TRBJ1-5; D is perhaps TRBD1 (6 bases). Germline assignment: CDR1 SQVTM and CDR2 ANQGSEA. The CDR3 is 13 residues long. V gave up 2 bases and J gave up 12 bases, with 17 bases separating them. The CDR3 DNA follows: TGCAGCGTTGAACTTTTAGGGGAACAGGGCCAGCATTTT. Encoded protein: CSVELLGEQGQHF.

This chain uses TRBV7-2 with TRBJ2-4; D remains ambiguous. The CDR3 has 13 residues. Trimming took off 6 bases at V and 2 bases at J, with 8 bases between the two ends. The germline V gene has CDR1 SGHTA and CDR2 FQGNSA. CDR3 region: CASRGSTKNIQYF. The CDR3 DNA follows: TGTGCCAGCAGAGGGTCTACCAAAAACATTCAGTACTTC. Complete variable domain (other parts from reference TRBV7-2 and TRBJ2-4): GAGVSQSPSNKVTEKGKDVELRCDPISGHTALYWYRQSLGQGLEFLIYFQGNSAPDKSGLPSDRFSAERTGGSVSTLTIQRTQQEDSAVYLCASRGSTKNIQYFGAGTRLSVL.

This chain connects TRBV6-5 to TRBJ2-1, with D perhaps TRBD1 (6 bases). The CDR3 extends over 14 amino acids. Per germline, CDR1 MNHEY and CDR2 SVGAGI. V lost 6 bases and J 8 bases, leaving 17 bases between the germline ends. CDR3 amino acids: CASRQNRGGDEQFF. The CDR3 DNA reads as TGTGCCAGCAGGCAAAACCGTGGGGGCGATGAGCAGTTCTTC.

This clone has a count of ten or more. The chain employs TRBV6-5 and TRBJ1-1; no clear D. Looked up from germline, CDR1 is MNHEY and CDR2 is SVGAGI. The CDR3 totals 12 residues. Trimming cost V 0 bases and J 11 bases, with 10 bases left between them. The CDR3 DNA reads TGTGCCAGCAGTTACTCGGGGAGAGAGGCTTTCTTT. It is translated as CASSYSGREAFF.

V usage is TRBV7-9 and J usage is TRBJ2-7, with D possibly matching TRBD2 (5 bases). The germline V gene has CDR1 SEHNR and CDR2 FQNEAQ (reference sequence). CDR3 length: 13 residues. V lost 6 bases, J lost 1 base, and 10 bases lay in between. CDR3 protein: CASRPRDSYEQYF. CDR3 nucleotide sequence: TGTGCCAGCAGACCTCGGGATTCCTACGAGCAGTACTTC.

This chain connects TRBV28 to TRBJ1-5; perhaps TRBD1 as D (6 bases). Trimming removed 5 bases from V and 1 base from J, with 12 bases in between. Germline V lookup: CDR1 MDHEN, CDR2 SYDVKM. The CDR3 extends over 15 amino acids. The CDR3: CASSRDIWSNQPQHF. As DNA, the CDR3 is TGTGCCAGCAGTCGGGACATATGGAGCAATCAGCCCCAGCATTTT.

This chain joins TRBV5-1 and TRBJ2-5; D perhaps matches TRBD1 (5 bases). Germline V gene lookup returns CDR1 SGHRS and CDR2 YFSETQ. V lost 7 bases and J 1 base, leaving 17 bases between the germline ends. The CDR3 length is 15 residues. The CDR3 protein is CASYGAVGVQETQYF. As DNA, the CDR3 is TGCGCCAGCTATGGGGCAGTAGGGGTCCAAGAGACCCAGTACTTC.

The gene calls are TRBV2 and TRBJ2-7, with 7 bases aligning to TRBD1. The CDR3 runs 13 residues. Trimming took 2 bases from V and 12 from J; bases not matched to a gene: 10. CDR1 is SNHLY, CDR2 FYNNEI, per germline. The DNA for the CDR3 is TGTGCCAGCAGTGAAAGGTTGAGGGGGCGGACGTACTTC. Translating it yields CASSERLRGRTYF.

This clone was recorded a few times. The CDR3 bases are TGTGCCAGCAGCCCCGGTTTTAGCAATCAGCCCCAGCATTTT. It translates to CASSPGFSNQPQHF. The rearrangement links TRBV11-2 to TRBJ1-5; no clear D gene. Trimming stripped 5 bases from V and 0 bases from J, with 8 bases between. The CDR3 loop spans 14 amino acids. Germline CDR1 SGHAT, CDR2 FQNNGV.

V usage is TRBV6-6 and J usage is TRBJ2-7; TRBD2 matches at 7 bases. V trimming: 7 bases; J trimming: 5 bases; junction bases outside the gene matches: 8. Germline V gives CDR1 MNHNY, CDR2 SVGAGI (reference sequence). The length of the CDR3 is 13 residues. The CDR3 here is CASNGGTTDEQYF. The CDR3 coding sequence is TGTGCCAGCAACGGGGGGACGACAGACGAGCAGTACTTC.

The rearrangement links TRBV5-4 to TRBJ1-6; D is uncertain. Trimming removed 0 bases at V and 11 bases at J, with 6 bases between. CDR1 is SGHNT and CDR2 is YYREEE in the germline V gene (reference sequence). There are 12 residues in the CDR3. CDR3 in amino acids: CASSLGPPPLHF. The CDR3 nucleotides read TGTGCCAGCAGCTTGGGGCCCCCACCCCTCCACTTT.

The chain uses TRBV5-1 and TRBJ2-1; 10 bases match TRBD2. Germline V gene sequence: CDR1 SGHRS, CDR2 YFSETQ. The CDR3 has 15 amino acids. The V segment lost 5 bases and the J segment 6 bases; nucleotides outside the gene matches: 8. For the CDR3, the DNA is TGCGCCAGCAGACCCAGCGGGGGGGCGGGCAATGAGCAGTTCTTC. Translation: CASRPSGGAGNEQFF. The full variable domain, rest sourced from reference TRBV5-1 and TRBJ2-1, is KAGVTQTPRYLIKTRGQQVTLSCSPISGHRSVSWYQQTPGQGLQFLFEYFSETQRNKGNFPGRFSGRQFSNSRSEMNVSTLELGDSALYLCASRPSGGAGNEQFFGPGTRLTVL.

The rearrangement links TRBV5-1 to TRBJ2-3; 10 bases align to TRBD2. CDR1 SGHRS and CDR2 YFSETQ come from the germline V gene. This CDR3 comprises 18 residues. The trim removed 0 bases at V and 4 bases at J, leaving 11 bases unmatched. DNA of the CDR3: TGCGCCAGCAGCTTGGCCTTTAGACTAGCGGGTGGTCCAGATACGCAGTATTTT. Amino acid sequence: CASSLAFRLAGGPDTQYF.

The rearrangement links TRBV7-9 to TRBJ1-1; D not certain. The CDR3 sequence is 13 residues long. Germline V gene lookup returns CDR1 SEHNR and CDR2 FQNEAQ (reference sequence). V lost 2 bases and J lost 1, with 5 bases in between. CDR3 sequence (DNA): TGTGCCAGCAGCTTATTGGGGAACACTGAAGCTTTCTTT. Encoded protein: CASSLLGNTEAFF.

The chain is built from TRBV13 and TRBJ1-1, with 7 bases fitting TRBD1. The CDR3 runs to 15 residues. V lost 7 bases to trimming and J lost 0 bases; unmatched junction nucleotides: 8. Germline assignment: CDR1 PRHDT and CDR2 FYEKMQ (reference sequence). The DNA for the CDR3 is TGTGCCAGCACCCAAGACAGGGAATTGAACACTGAAGCTTTCTTT. Residues: CASTQDRELNTEAFF.

In this sample, this clone turned up a few times. The chain recombines TRBV6-7 with TRBJ1-6; 7 nucleotides line up with TRBD1. TRBV6-7 is recorded as an ORF, its role being uncertain. The junction had 1 base not matched to a gene; V was cut back by 1 base and J by 1 base. The CDR3 length is 16 residues. The CDR3 coding sequence is TGTGCCAGCAGTTACTTACAGGGGTCCTATAATTCACCCCTCCACTTT. Translated, it gives CASSYLQGSYNSPLHF.

The chain carries TRBV10-3 and TRBJ2-7; D remains unclear. The germline V gene encodes CDR1 ENHRY and CDR2 SYGVKD. V was cut by 3 bases and J by 4 bases, with 16 bases left in between. The CDR3 has 15 amino acids. Written as DNA, the CDR3 is TGTGCCATCAGTGACGTCGACCCTGGGCTATACGAGCAGTACTTC. Protein product: CAISDVDPGLYEQYF.